This T cell receptor (beta chain) appears in the sequencing data of a study of post-analysis software for immune sequencing data. Unique molecular identifiers were carried by the TCR beta cDNA libraries. TCRdb redid the calling of the PCR reads with MiXCR, one entry per CDR3 protein. The sample includes 820,000 or so distinct CDR3 sequences, under 70% of them seen just once. Germline V gene lookup returns CDR1 SGHRS and CDR2 YFSETQ. The length of the CDR3 is 18 residues. General study results and limits: Among 5 or 6 TRBV segments more frequent in patients than controls were TRBV5-6, TRBV5-1 and TRBV20-1.

Worth noting for this clonotype: As yet, its antigen is unknown.

Sequencing input: blood. The TCR comes from a girl under 18 with multiple sclerosis. V usage is TRBV5-1 and J usage is TRBJ2-4; D may be TRBD1 (7 bases). Matching the DNA end better, TRBJ2-7 makes the J call doubtful. The CDR3 loop reads CASSSTGDRASRVDEQYF. DNA of the CDR3: TGCGCCAGCAGCTCAACGGGGGACAGAGCCAGTCGTGTGGACGAGCAGTACTTC.